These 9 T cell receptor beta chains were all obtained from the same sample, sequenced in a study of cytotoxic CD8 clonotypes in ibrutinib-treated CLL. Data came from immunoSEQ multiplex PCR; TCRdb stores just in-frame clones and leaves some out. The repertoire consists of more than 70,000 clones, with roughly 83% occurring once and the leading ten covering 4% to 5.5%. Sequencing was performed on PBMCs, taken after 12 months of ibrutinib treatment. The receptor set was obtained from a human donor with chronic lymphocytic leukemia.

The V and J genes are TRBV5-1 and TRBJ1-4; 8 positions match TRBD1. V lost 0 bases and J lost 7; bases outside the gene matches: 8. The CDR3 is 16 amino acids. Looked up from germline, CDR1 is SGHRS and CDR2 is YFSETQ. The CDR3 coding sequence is TGCGCCAGCAGCTTGGGGCAGGGGGCTGTTAGTGAAAAACTGTTTTTT. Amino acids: CASSLGQGAVSEKLFF. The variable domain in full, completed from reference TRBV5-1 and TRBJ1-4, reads KAGVTQTPRYLIKTRGQQVTLSCSPISGHRSVSWYQQTPGQGLQFLFEYFSETQRNKGNFPGRFSGRQFSNSRSEMNVSTLELGDSALYLCASSLGQGAVSEKLFFGSGTQLSVL.

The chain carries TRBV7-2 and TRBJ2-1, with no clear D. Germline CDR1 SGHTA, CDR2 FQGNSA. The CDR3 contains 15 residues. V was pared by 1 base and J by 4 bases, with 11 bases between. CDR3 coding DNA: TGTGCCAGCAGCTTAGGGCCCCCCGAATACAATGAGCAGTTCTTC. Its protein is CASSLGPPEYNEQFF.

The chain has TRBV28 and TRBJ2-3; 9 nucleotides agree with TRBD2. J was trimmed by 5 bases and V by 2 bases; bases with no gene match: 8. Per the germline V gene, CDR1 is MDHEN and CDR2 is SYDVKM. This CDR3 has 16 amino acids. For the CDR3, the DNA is TGTGCCAGCAGTTTAAGCCCCTGGCGGGGGGGAGATACGCAGTATTTT. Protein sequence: CASSLSPWRGGDTQYF.

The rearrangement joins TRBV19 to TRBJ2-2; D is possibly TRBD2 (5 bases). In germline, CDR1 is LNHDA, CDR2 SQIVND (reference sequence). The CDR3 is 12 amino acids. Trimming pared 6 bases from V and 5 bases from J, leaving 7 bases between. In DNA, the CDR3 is TGTGCCAGTAGCCGGGGAACCGGGGAGCTGTTTTTT. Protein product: CASSRGTGELFF.

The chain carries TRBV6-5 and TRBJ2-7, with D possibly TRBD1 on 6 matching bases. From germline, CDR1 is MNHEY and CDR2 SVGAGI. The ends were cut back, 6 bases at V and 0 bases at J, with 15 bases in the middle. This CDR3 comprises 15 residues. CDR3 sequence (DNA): TGTGCCAGCAGACCCCAGGACAGCAGCTCCTACGAGCAGTACTTC. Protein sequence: CASRPQDSSSYEQYF.

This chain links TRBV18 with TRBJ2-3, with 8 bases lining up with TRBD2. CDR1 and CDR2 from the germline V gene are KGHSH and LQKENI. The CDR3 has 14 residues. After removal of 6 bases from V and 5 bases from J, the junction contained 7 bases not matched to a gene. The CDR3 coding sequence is TGTGCCAGCTCGCCGGGACTAGGGGTAGATACGCAGTATTTT. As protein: CASSPGLGVDTQYF.

The CDR3: CAIRGQGAYGYTF. DNA for the CDR3: TGTGCCATCAGGGGACAGGGAGCCTATGGCTACACCTTC. The chain is built from TRBV10-3 and TRBJ1-2; TRBD1 aligns across 9 bases. Germline V gene sequence: CDR1 ENHRY, CDR2 SYGVKD. V lost 6 bases, J lost 4 bases, and 3 bases stayed unmatched. The CDR3 loop spans 13 amino acids.

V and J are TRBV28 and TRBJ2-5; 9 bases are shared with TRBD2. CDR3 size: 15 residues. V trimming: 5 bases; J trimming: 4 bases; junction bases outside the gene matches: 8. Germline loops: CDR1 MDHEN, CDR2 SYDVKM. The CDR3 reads CASSLGGGRGETQYF. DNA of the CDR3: TGTGCCAGCAGTCTCGGAGGCGGGAGGGGAGAGACCCAGTACTTC.

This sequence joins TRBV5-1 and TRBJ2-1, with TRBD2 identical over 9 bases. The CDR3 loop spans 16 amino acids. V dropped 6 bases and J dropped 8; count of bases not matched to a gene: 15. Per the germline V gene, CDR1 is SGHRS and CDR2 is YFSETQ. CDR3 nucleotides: TGCGCCAGCACCCGAGGGGGGCTAGCGGGGTTGGATGAGCAGTTCTTC. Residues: CASTRGGLAGLDEQFF.